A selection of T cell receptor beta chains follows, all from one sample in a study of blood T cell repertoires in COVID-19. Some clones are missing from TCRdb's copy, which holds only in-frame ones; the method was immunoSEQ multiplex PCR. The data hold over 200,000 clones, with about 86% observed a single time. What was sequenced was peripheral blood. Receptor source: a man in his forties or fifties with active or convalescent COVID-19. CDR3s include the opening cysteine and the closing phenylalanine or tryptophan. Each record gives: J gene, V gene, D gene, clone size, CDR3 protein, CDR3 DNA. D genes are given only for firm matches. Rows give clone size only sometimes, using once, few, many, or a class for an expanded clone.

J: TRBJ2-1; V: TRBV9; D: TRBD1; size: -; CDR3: CASTRRDSSYNEQFF; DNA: TGTGCCAGCACGCGCCGGGACAGCTCCTACAATGAGCAGTTCTTC
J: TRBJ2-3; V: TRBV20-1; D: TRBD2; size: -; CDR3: CSASGGGLSTDTQYF; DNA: TGCAGTGCTAGTGGCGGGGGGCTTAGCACAGATACGCAGTATTTT
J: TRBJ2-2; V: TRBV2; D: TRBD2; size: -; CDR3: CASSEIGLAAQGELFF; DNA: TGTGCCAGCAGTGAAATCGGACTAGCGGCCCAAGGGGAGCTGTTTTTT
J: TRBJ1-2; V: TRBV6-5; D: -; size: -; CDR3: CASSYLGHDYTF; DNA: TGTGCCAGCAGTTACTTAGGACATGACTACACCTTC
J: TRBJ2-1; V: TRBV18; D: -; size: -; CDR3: CASSPQVAASSYNEQFF; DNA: TGTGCCAGCTCACCACAGGTGGCAGCGAGCTCCTACAATGAGCAGTTCTTC
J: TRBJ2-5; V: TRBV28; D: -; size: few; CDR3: CASFGGGRSETQYF; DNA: TGTGCCAGCTTTGGGGGGGGCCGTTCAGAGACCCAGTACTTC
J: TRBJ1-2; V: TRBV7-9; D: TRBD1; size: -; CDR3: CASSLAEDRGYGYTF; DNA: TGTGCCAGCAGCTTAGCGGAGGACAGGGGATATGGCTACACCTTC
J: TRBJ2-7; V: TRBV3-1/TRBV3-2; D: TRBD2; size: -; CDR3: CASSHRQAGGVGEQYF; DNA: TGTGCCAGCAGCCACCGACAGGCGGGGGGAGTCGGAGAGCAGTACTTC
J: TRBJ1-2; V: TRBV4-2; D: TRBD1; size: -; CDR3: CASSQGLGGQGANGYTF; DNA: TGTGCCAGCAGCCAAGGGTTAGGAGGACAGGGGGCAAATGGCTACACCTTC
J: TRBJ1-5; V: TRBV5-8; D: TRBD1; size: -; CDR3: CASSPGQGIRIQPQHF; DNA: TGTGCCAGCAGCCCGGGACAGGGCATCAGGATTCAGCCCCAGCATTTT
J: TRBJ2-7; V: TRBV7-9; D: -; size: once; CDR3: CASSSAGTYEQYF; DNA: TGTGCCAGCAGCTCGGCGGGAACCTACGAGCAGTACTTC
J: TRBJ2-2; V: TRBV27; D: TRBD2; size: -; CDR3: CASRGLASGSGELFF; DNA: TGTGCCAGCAGGGGGTTAGCTAGCGGGTCCGGGGAGCTGTTTTTT
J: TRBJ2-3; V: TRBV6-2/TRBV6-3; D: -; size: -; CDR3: CASSPEGVRDTQYF; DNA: TGTGCCAGCAGCCCGGAAGGGGTGAGAGATACGCAGTATTTT
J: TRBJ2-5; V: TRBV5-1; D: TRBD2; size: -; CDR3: CASSPRGDGTQETQYF; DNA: TGCGCCAGCAGCCCTCGGGGGGATGGGACCCAAGAGACCCAGTACTTC
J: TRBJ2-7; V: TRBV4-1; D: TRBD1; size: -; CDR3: CASSQGPGQAYEQYF; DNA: TGCGCCAGCAGCCAAGGCCCGGGACAGGCCTACGAGCAGTACTTC
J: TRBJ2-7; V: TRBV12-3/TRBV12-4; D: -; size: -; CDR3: CASSLDFYEQYF; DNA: TGTGCCAGCAGCCTCGACTTCTACGAGCAGTACTTC
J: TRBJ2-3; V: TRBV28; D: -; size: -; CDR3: CASSGGAPTTQYF; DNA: TGTGCCAGCAGTGGGGGGGCCCCCACTACGCAGTATTTT
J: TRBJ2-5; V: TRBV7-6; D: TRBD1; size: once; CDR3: CASSLARDRVQTQYF; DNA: TGTGCCAGCAGCTTAGCTCGCGACAGGGTACAGACCCAGTACTTC
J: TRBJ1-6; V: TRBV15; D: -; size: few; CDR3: CATSRGQGGDSPLHF; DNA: TGTGCCACCAGCAGGGGGCAGGGCGGCGATTCACCCCTCCACTTT
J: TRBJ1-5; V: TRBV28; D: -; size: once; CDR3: CASSLGGANQPQHF; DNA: TGTGCCAGCAGTTTAGGGGGGGCGAATCAGCCCCAGCATTTT
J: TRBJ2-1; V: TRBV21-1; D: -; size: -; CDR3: CASSKIGQAANIYYNEQFF; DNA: TGTGCCAGCAGCAAAATAGGCCAGGCTGCTAACATATACTACAATGAGCAGTTCTTC
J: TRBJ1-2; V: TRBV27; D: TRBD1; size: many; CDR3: CASSTQGANYGYTF; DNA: TGTGCCAGCAGTACACAGGGGGCAAACTATGGCTACACCTTC
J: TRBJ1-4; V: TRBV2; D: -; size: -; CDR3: CASRPGAREKLFF; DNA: TGTGCCAGCCGTCCAGGGGCCAGGGAAAAACTGTTTTTT
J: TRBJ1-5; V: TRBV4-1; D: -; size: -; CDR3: CASSQELADYSNQPQHF; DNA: TGCGCCAGCAGCCAAGAATTGGCAGACTATAGCAATCAGCCCCAGCATTTT
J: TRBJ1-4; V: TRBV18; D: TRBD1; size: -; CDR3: CASSPAGTGSGEKLFF; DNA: TGTGCCAGCTCACCAGCCGGGACAGGGAGTGGTGAAAAACTGTTTTTT
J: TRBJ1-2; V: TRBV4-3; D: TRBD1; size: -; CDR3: CASSLRQGSNYGYTF; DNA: TGCGCCAGCAGCCTGAGACAGGGCTCTAACTATGGCTACACCTTC
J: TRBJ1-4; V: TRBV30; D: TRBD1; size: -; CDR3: CAWSVGQGAEKLFF; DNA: TGTGCCTGGAGTGTGGGTCAGGGGGCTGAAAAACTGTTTTTT
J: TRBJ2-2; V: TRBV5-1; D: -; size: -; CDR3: CASSFTSIVTGELFF; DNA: TGCGCCAGCAGCTTTACTAGTATTGTCACCGGGGAGCTGTTTTTT
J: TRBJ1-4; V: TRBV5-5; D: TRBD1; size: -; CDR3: CASSLDPGTGGLKLFF; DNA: TGTGCCAGCAGCCTCGACCCCGGGACAGGGGGCCTAAAACTGTTTTTT
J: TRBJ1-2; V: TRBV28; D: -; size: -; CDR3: CASSSRGIDYGYTF; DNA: TGTGCCAGCAGTTCCCGTGGCATCGACTATGGCTACACCTTC